This entry describes one T cell receptor beta chain. The data derive from a study of control samples from healthy donors and cancer patients. This table comes from immunoSEQ multiplex PCR, and its TCRdb copy is limited to in-frame clones, with some not included. The sample consists of some 71,000 clones, roughly 90% of them appearing once. The specimen sequenced was PBMCs. The origin of this receptor is a man between 60 and 75 years old with lung cancer.

The CDR3 region has the DNA TGTGCCTGGAGTGGCGGGGAGACCCAGTACTTC. As protein: CAWSGGETQYF. This chain uses TRBV30 with TRBJ2-5, with D perhaps TRBD2 (5 bases). This CDR3 contains 11 residues. Germline V CDR1 and CDR2: GTSNPN, SVGIG (reference sequence). Trimming removed 1 base from V and 5 bases from J, with 5 bases in between.